These T cell receptor beta chains were read from a single sample in a study of identifying expanded T cells in peripheral blood. Some clones are missing from TCRdb's copy, which holds only in-frame ones; the method was immunoSEQ multiplex PCR. The top ten hold around 2.7% of the sample, which has 75,000 to 95,000 clones, about 91% seen once. What was sequenced was blood. The receptors were sampled from a person between 18 and 75 years old in good health. CDR3s include the opening cysteine and the closing phenylalanine or tryptophan. Fields, in order: V gene, D gene, J gene, clone size, CDR3 DNA, CDR3 protein. D genes are given only for firm matches. The listing skips clone size in some rows; elsewhere it reads once, few, many or a size class.

TRBV6-5	.	TRBJ2-7	.	TGTGCCAGCAGTTACTCGGACTTTCCCTACGAGCAGTACTTC	CASSYSDFPYEQYF
TRBV2	TRBD1	TRBJ1-2	.	TGTGCCAGTATTACCTCCGGGCAGGGGGGAGGCTACACCTTC	CASITSGQGGGYTF
TRBV5-4	TRBD2	TRBJ2-1	.	TGTGCCAGCAGCTCCAAACTAGCGGGAGGGCCCATCGCGTTCTTC	CASSSKLAGGPIAFF
TRBV9	.	TRBJ1-2	.	TGTGCCAGCAGCGTTTTGATAGCGGGAGCTAACTATGGCTACACCTTC	CASSVLIAGANYGYTF
TRBV27	TRBD2	TRBJ2-5	.	TGTGCCAGCGCACTGTCGGGGGGAGAGACCCAGTACTTC	CASALSGGETQYF
TRBV2	TRBD1	TRBJ2-7	.	TGTGCCAGCAGTGATCCGGGACAGGGACCTTACGAGCAGTACTTC	CASSDPGQGPYEQYF
TRBV29-1	.	TRBJ2-3	.	TGCAGCGCAGGGGGGGGGTTTGGGACAGATACGCAGTATTTT	CSAGGGFGTDTQYF
TRBV27	TRBD2	TRBJ2-2	.	TGTGCCAGCAGTCTAGGGACTAGGGTCGGGGAGCTGTTTTTT	CASSLGTRVGELFF
TRBV6-1	.	TRBJ1-2	.	TGTGCCAGCAGTGGGGAATTAGGTTATGGCTACACCTTC	CASSGELGYGYTF
TRBV18	.	TRBJ2-3	.	TGTGCCAGCTCACCACTTATTAGCACAGATACGCAGTATTTT	CASSPLISTDTQYF
TRBV6-5	TRBD1	TRBJ1-2	.	TGTGCCAGCCACGACAGGGTGGGCTATGGCTACACCTTC	CASHDRVGYGYTF
TRBV2	.	TRBJ1-5	.	TGTGCCAGCATGAGGAGTTCAGGTGATGTTCAGCCCCAGCATTTT	CASMRSSGDVQPQHF
TRBV10-3	.	TRBJ1-4	.	TGTGCCATCAGTGGGACCACGAATGAAAAACTGTTTTTT	CAISGTTNEKLFF
TRBV11-1	TRBD1	TRBJ2-2	.	TGTGCCAGCAGCTGGGACAGGGGCACCGGGGAGCTGTTTTTT	CASSWDRGTGELFF
TRBV7-2	.	TRBJ2-3	.	TGTGCCAGCAGCTTAGAGTCTTGGTACAGGAACACAGATACGCAGTATTTT	CASSLESWYRNTDTQYF
TRBV5-1	TRBD1	TRBJ1-1	.	TGCGCCAGCAGCTTAGACAGGGACACTGAAGCTTTCTTT	CASSLDRDTEAFF
TRBV5-1	.	TRBJ2-7	.	TGCGCCAGCAGCTTGGAACAGGGCACCTACGAGCAGTACTTC	CASSLEQGTYEQYF
TRBV29-1	.	TRBJ2-7	.	TGCAGCGTGAAAGAGGGGACCTACGAGCAGTACTTC	CSVKEGTYEQYF
TRBV20-1	.	TRBJ2-7	.	TGCAGTGGTGGTTGGGGATACGAGCAGTACTTC	CSGGWGYEQYF
TRBV28	TRBD2	TRBJ2-1	.	TGTGCCAGCAGTCTGCGGACTAGCGGGAGGCCCAGGCAGCCCCCTAGCTCCTACAATGAGCAGTTCTTC	CASSLRTSGRPRQPPSSYNEQFF
TRBV6-5	TRBD1	TRBJ2-7	.	TGTGCCAGCAGCCGTGACAGGGATGGGAGCTACGAGCAGTACTTC	CASSRDRDGSYEQYF
TRBV2	TRBD1	TRBJ1-2	.	TGTGCCAGCAGTGGGACAGGGGGCGTTTATGGCTACACCTTC	CASSGTGGVYGYTF
TRBV5-3	TRBD1	TRBJ1-4	.	TGTGCCAGCAGCCAGGACAGGGGGGATGAAAAACTGTTTTTT	CASSQDRGDEKLFF
TRBV5-1	.	TRBJ2-7	.	TGCGCCAGCAGCTTGGCCATCCGACCACAGGGCCACGAGCAGTACTTC	CASSLAIRPQGHEQYF
TRBV19	.	TRBJ2-2	.	TGTGCCAGTAGCGATAGGCGGGAAGGGGAGCTGTTTTTT	CASSDRREGELFF
TRBV19	TRBD1	TRBJ2-2	.	TGTGCCAGTAGGTGGACAGGGAGCACCGGGGAGCTGTTTTTT	CASRWTGSTGELFF
TRBV11-2	TRBD2	TRBJ2-5	.	TGTGCCAGCAGCTCCCCCGGACTAGGTGGGACCCAGTACTTC	CASSSPGLGGTQYF
TRBV2	TRBD1	TRBJ1-1	.	TGTGCCAGCAGCCCGACAGGGACCACTGAAGCTTTCTTT	CASSPTGTTEAFF
TRBV20-1	TRBD1	TRBJ1-2	.	TGCAGTGTACAGGGGACCTATGGCTACACCTTC	CSVQGTYGYTF
TRBV5-6	TRBD2	TRBJ2-7	few	TGTGCCAGCAGCTTGACTAGCGCCTCCTACGAGCAGTACTTC	CASSLTSASYEQYF
TRBV2	.	TRBJ1-1	.	TGTGCCAGCACGGGTTCCGCTGAAGCTTTCTTT	CASTGSAEAFF
TRBV7-2	TRBD2	TRBJ2-5	.	TGTGCCAGCAGCTTTCAGGCGCTAGCGGGAGAGACCCAGTACTTC	CASSFQALAGETQYF
TRBV30	.	TRBJ1-3	.	TGTGCCTGGAGGCGGAGGAGGGTAGCAAACACCATATATTTT	CAWRRRRVANTIYF
TRBV30	.	TRBJ1-2	.	TGTGCCTGGACCCAGACAGATTACTATGGCTACACCTTC	CAWTQTDYYGYTF
TRBV29-1	.	TRBJ1-2	.	TGCAGCGTCCTTGGGGGGGGACACCAAACCTTC	CSVLGGGHQTF
TRBV28	.	TRBJ2-1	.	TGTGCCAGCAGTTTTGGTGGCTCCTGGGGCCTAACGTTCTTC	CASSFGGSWGLTFF
TRBV6-5	.	TRBJ1-1	.	TGTGCCAGCAGTCGACAGAGTAACACTGAAGCTTTCTTT	CASSRQSNTEAFF
TRBV5-1	.	TRBJ1-2	.	TGCGCCAGCAGCCCCGGCGGTAGCAGCTATGGCTACACCTTC	CASSPGGSSYGYTF
TRBV6-1	.	TRBJ1-2	few	TGTGCCAGCAGTGAAGCCAGGGACCTCTATGGCTACACCTTC	CASSEARDLYGYTF
TRBV5-5	TRBD2	TRBJ2-5	.	TGTGCCAGCAGCTCCGAGGCGTCTAGCGGGAGCGGGACCCAGTACTTC	CASSSEASSGSGTQYF
TRBV4-3	TRBD1	TRBJ1-6	.	TGCGCCAGCAGCCAAGAGACAGGGTCCAATTCACCCCTCCACTTT	CASSQETGSNSPLHF
TRBV2	.	TRBJ1-3	.	TGTGCCAGCAGTGAAGTACGGGGAGACGGAAACACCATATATTTT	CASSEVRGDGNTIYF
TRBV5-1	.	TRBJ2-7	.	TGCGCCAGCAGCTCCGCAACGGGCGGACACTCCTACGAGCAGTACTTC	CASSSATGGHSYEQYF
TRBV2	.	TRBJ2-2	.	TGTGCCAGCAGTGAAGAACGGCCAGGGAACACCGGGGAGCTGTTTTTT	CASSEERPGNTGELFF
TRBV6-5	TRBD2	TRBJ2-1	.	TGTGCCAGCCTAACCGGGACTAGCGGGAATGAGCAGTTCTTC	CASLTGTSGNEQFF
TRBV5-1	.	TRBJ2-5	.	TGCGCCAGCAGCTTACAGGGAATCGGGGAGACCCAGTACTTC	CASSLQGIGETQYF